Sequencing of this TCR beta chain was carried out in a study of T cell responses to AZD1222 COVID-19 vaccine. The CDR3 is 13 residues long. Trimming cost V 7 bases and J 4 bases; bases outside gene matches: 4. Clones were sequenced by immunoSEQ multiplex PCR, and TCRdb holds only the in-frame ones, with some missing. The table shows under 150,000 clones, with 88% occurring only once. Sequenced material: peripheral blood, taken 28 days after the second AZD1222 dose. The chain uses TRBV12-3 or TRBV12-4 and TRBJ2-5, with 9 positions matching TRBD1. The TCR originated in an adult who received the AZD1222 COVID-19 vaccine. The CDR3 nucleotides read TGTGCCAGCACCAAGGGACAGGGAGAGACCCAGTACTTC. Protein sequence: CASTKGQGETQYF.